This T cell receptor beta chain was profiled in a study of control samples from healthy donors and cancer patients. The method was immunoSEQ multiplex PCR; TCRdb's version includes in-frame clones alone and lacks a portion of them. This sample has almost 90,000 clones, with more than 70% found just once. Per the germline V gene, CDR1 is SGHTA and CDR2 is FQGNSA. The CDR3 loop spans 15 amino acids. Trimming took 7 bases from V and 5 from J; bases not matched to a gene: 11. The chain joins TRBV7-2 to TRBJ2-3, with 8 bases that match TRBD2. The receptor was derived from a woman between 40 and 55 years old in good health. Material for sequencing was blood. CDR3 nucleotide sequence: TGTGCCAGCAACCGGGACGACCGGGAGGGAGATACGCAGTATTTT. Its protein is CASNRDDREGDTQYF.